The sequence of this T cell receptor beta chain was determined in a study of T cells in tuberculosis. Study as a whole: T cells were selected with CD1B tetramers loaded with glucose monomycolate. Whole-study results and caveats: Active tuberculosis patients had shorter CDR3-alpha; the beta difference was nonsignificant. Selection depended on which cryopreserved specimens were available.

Each clinical donor contributed on average roughly 92,000 T cells from unsorted cryopreserved PBMC. The CDR3 consists of 20 residues. V shed 1 base and J 0 bases; nucleotides not matched to a gene: 14. Germline V lookup: CDR1 SGHVS, CDR2 FQNEAQ. As for this clone: The antigen is not known.

Clones were read by immunoSEQ multiplex PCR, and TCRdb kept only the in-frame ones, dropping some. Among roughly 45,000 clones listed, around 94% were seen once. The TCR originated in a donor under 30 with latent tuberculosis or without tuberculosis infection. Some clones in this sample may be carry-over from other donors' samples. This chain joins TRBV7-8 and TRBJ2-3; the match to TRBD2 covers 9 bases. Source material: PBMCs. The CDR3 region has the DNA TGTGCCAGCAGCTTAGGTGGTAGCGGGAGATTAACGCCTAGCACAGATACGCAGTATTTT. Residues: CASSLGGSGRLTPSTDTQYF.